This TCR beta chain was captured in a study of identical twins. MiXCR, run by TCRdb on the 5' RACE reads, gives a single entry per CDR3 protein. In the table there are under 800,000 distinct CDR3 sequences, around 20% of which are singletons. These sequences were also reported in another study, on T cells expressing NK-cell markers. As reported in that work: Expanded NKG2C+ T cell clones had unclear HCMV specificity.

Specimen: PBMCs. This TCR was sampled from a woman younger than 35 in good health.

CDR3 region: CASSLGRHMAEQYF. The CDR3 nucleotides read TGTGCCAGCAGCTTAGGGCGGCACATGGCCGAGCAGTACTTC. The chain employs TRBV7-9 and TRBJ2-7; D is uncertain. V dropped 1 base and J dropped 6 bases, with 13 bases sitting between them. This CDR3 comprises 14 residues. From germline, CDR1 is SEHNR and CDR2 FQNEAQ (reference sequence). Full variable domain (missing parts from reference TRBV7-9 and TRBJ2-7): DTGVSQNPRHKITKRGQNVTFRCDPISEHNRLYWYRQTLGQGPEFLTYFQNEAQLEKSRLLSDRFSAERPKGSFSTLEIQRTEQGDSAMYLCASSLGRHMAEQYFGPGTRLTVT.